This T cell receptor beta chain was profiled in a study of control samples from healthy donors and cancer patients (dated by TCRdb to 2020 to 2022). CDR1 LNHNV and CDR2 YYDKDF are derived from the germline V gene (reference sequence). The CDR3 contains 13 residues, cysteine and phenylalanine counted. Only the CDR3 portion is preserved as DNA: 39 bases, with reading frame beginning at the first base. Trimming takes 3 bases from V and 3 bases from J, and the germline ends sit 9 bases apart. The library was built by means of the immunoSEQ multiplex PCR assay. Here the immuneACCESS table is served through TCRdb, limited to in-frame sequences with V and J called. Missing clones are a known gap in these copies; in checked studies unresolved V genes cover under half, and the rest lacks a known reason. This sample has some 410,000 clones in its table, and over 75% of those were observed once. The ten biggest clones cover 5% to 8% of the sample.

Details on this clone: There is no known antigen for this receptor. No clone much larger than this one lies a single base away; base qualities are absent.

The V gene is TRBV15 and the J gene is TRBJ2-7; 5 matching bases give a weak D call of TRBD1. This sequence originates from a man in his forties with head and neck cancer. Sequencing input: PBMCs. The DNA is TGTGCCACCAGCAGGGACACGCACTACGAGCAGTACTTC. This translates into CATSRDTHYEQYF. With the portions outside the CDR3 filled from the reference TRBV15 and TRBJ2-7 genes, the complete variable region becomes DAMVIQNPRYQVTQFGKPVTLSCSQTLNHNVMYWYQQKSSQAPKLLFHYYDKDFNNEADTPDNFQSRRPNTSFCFLDIRSPGLGDTAMYLCATSRDTHYEQYFGPGTRLTVT.